Following are 13 T cell receptor beta chains from one sample sequenced in a study of blood T cells in healthy people across ages (dated by TCRdb to between 2014 and 2016). Libraries came from 5' RACE. For sequencing, an Illumina HiSeq 2500 was employed. A second roughly 6 to 12 cycle PCR used a sample-barcoded 5' primer and a J-beta primer mix. TCRdb ran its own pipeline on the public reads, namely fastp trimming at Q25 and MiXCR clone calling, and kept in-frame beta chains. Identical CDR3 proteins give one entry, which carries the most common genes and DNA. The sample has about 1.5 million distinct CDR3 sequences on record, approximately 42% of them singletons. Of the sample, 4% falls within the top ten clones. The source material was blood. These TCRs come from a woman under 30 in good health.

The J gene is TRBJ2-1, the V gene TRBV20-1; TRBD2 aligns across 9 bases. The J call is in doubt because the DNA end fits TRBJ2-7 better. There are 16 residues in the CDR3. The germline V gene encodes CDR1 DFQATT and CDR2 SNEGSKA (reference sequence). The CDR3 nucleotides read TGCAGTGCCCATCCACGCGGGACTAGCAGATACAATGAGCAGTACTTC. It yields the protein CSAHPRGTSRYNEQYF.

The chain employs TRBV3-1 and TRBJ1-3; 9 nucleotides agree with TRBD1. This CDR3 is 18 amino acids long. Per the germline V gene, CDR1 is LGHDT and CDR2 is YNNKEL (reference sequence). With V trimmed by 0 bases and J by 6 bases, 12 bases remained unmatched. The CDR3 loop is CASSQDDIWTGAENTIYF. Here the CDR3 DNA reads TGTGCCAGCAGCCAAGACGATATCTGGACAGGGGCGGAAAACACCATATATTTT.

As for this clonotype: At one of its ends the junction is not consistent with the germline gene, which may arise from a read error. The rearrangement joins TRBV12-3 or TRBV12-4 to TRBJ2-1, with 9 bases that match TRBD2. The CDR3 is 15 amino acids. CDR3 protein: CANSPSAGGLDEQFF. The CDR3 DNA follows: TGTGCCAACAGTCCAAGCGCGGGAGGGCTGGATGAGCAGTTCTTC.

V is TRBV6-6 and J is TRBJ2-1; 8 bases line up with TRBD2. CDR1 is MNHNY and CDR2 is SVGAGI in the germline V gene (reference sequence). This CDR3 is built from 16 residues. V shed 3 bases, J shed 0 bases, and the junction held 4 bases outside the gene matches. CDR3 coding DNA: TGTGCCAGCAGTTATAGCGGGGTCAGCTCCTACAATGAGCAGTTCTTC. Encoded protein: CASSYSGVSSYNEQFF.

Notes on this clonotype: At one end the junction does not follow the germline gene, possibly because of a read error. The chain employs TRBV14 and TRBJ1-1; D gene ambiguous. CDR1 and CDR2 (germline): SGHDN, FVKESK. The CDR3 contains 14 residues. CDR3: CASSRGSGYTGAFF. The CDR3 DNA reads as TGTGCCAGCAGCCGAGGGTCCGGGTACACTGGAGCTTTCTTT.

J is TRBJ2-7 and V is TRBV27, with 7 bases identical to TRBD1. The germline gives CDR1 MNHEY, CDR2 SMNVEV (reference sequence). The CDR3 is 14 amino acids. Trimming at V came to 3 bases and at J to 3 bases, leaving 5 bases not matched to a gene. The CDR3 nucleotides are TGTGCCAGCAGTTTCACGGCAGGGGGCTACGAGCAGTACTTC. Amino acids: CASSFTAGGYEQYF.

The chain uses TRBV4-3 and TRBJ2-1, with D possibly being TRBD2 (5 bases). The CDR3 runs 18 residues. Trimming shortened V by 0 bases and J by 5 bases, and 20 bases separated the two germline ends. Germline V gene lookup returns CDR1 LGHNA and CDR2 YSLEER. CDR3 loop: CASSQDLHSRRANNEQFF. Written as DNA, the CDR3 is TGCGCCAGCAGCCAAGATCTTCACAGTCGGCGGGCTAACAATGAGCAGTTCTTC.

The chain couples TRBV6-2 or TRBV6-3 to TRBJ1-4, with D perhaps TRBD1 (5 bases). The CDR3 is 15 residues long. Per the germline V gene, CDR1 is MNHEY and CDR2 is SVGEGT. Trimming left V 2 bases short and J 7 bases short, with 14 bases between. The DNA of the CDR3 is TGTGCCAGCAGTTACGAGGGGAGGTTGAGTGAAAAACTGTTTTTT. This encodes CASSYEGRLSEKLFF.

There are a few counts of this clonotype. V usage is TRBV5-6 and J usage is TRBJ2-1; 8 bases fit TRBD2. The ends lost 0 bases at V and 3 bases at J; junction bases unmatched: 5. CDR1 is SGHDT and CDR2 is YYEEEE in the germline V gene. The CDR3 covers 16 residues. This CDR3 reads CASSLAPGTSYNEQFF. Here the CDR3 DNA reads TGTGCCAGCAGCTTGGCCCCCGGGACTAGCTACAATGAGCAGTTCTTC. Variable domain in full (rest from reference TRBV5-6 and TRBJ2-1): DAGVTQSPTHLIKTRGQQVTLRCSPKSGHDTVSWYQQALGQGPQFIFQYYEEEERQRGNFPDRFSGHQFPNYSSELNVNALLLGDSALYLCASSLAPGTSYNEQFFGPGTRLTVL.

This clonotype showed up just a few times. At one end the junction does not follow the germline gene, possibly because of a read error. The J gene is TRBJ2-1, the V gene TRBV20-1; the match to TRBD2 covers 9 bases. Per germline, CDR1 DFQATT and CDR2 SNEGSKA (reference sequence). The CDR3 extends over 14 amino acids. The CDR3 sequence is CSAIAGDRHNEQFF. The CDR3 bases are TGCAGCGCTATAGCGGGAGATCGCCACAATGAGCAGTTCTTC.

V is TRBV6-5 and J is TRBJ2-2; 7 positions match TRBD1. CDR3 length: 14 residues. From germline, CDR1 is MNHEY and CDR2 SVGAGI. Unmatched junction bases numbered 8, after V lost 8 bases and J lost 5 bases. CDR3 bases: TGTGCCAGCGCCCGACAGGGTAAAACCGGGGAGCTGTTTTTT. Residues: CASARQGKTGELFF.

The chain couples TRBV20-1 to TRBJ1-2, with 8 bases fitting TRBD1. The CDR3 runs 14 residues. The ends lost 5 bases at V and 4 bases at J; junction bases unmatched: 9. Germline V gene lookup returns CDR1 DFQATT and CDR2 SNEGSKA (reference sequence). This CDR3 reads CSAGTGGMGYGYTF. Written as DNA, the CDR3 is TGCAGTGCTGGCACAGGGGGAATGGGCTATGGCTACACCTTC.

The rearrangement joins TRBV7-2 to TRBJ2-3; D perhaps matches TRBD2 (6 bases). CDR1 and CDR2 (germline): SGHTA, FQGNSA. Trimming stripped 4 bases from V and 1 base from J, with 18 bases between. This CDR3 region has 17 residues. CDR3 sequence: CASSSSASVFRTDTQYF. CDR3 bases: TGTGCCAGCAGCTCGTCTGCTAGCGTTTTCCGCACAGATACGCAGTATTTT.